What follows are 8 T cell receptor beta chains derived from one specimen sequenced in a study of shared clonotypes between healthy human individuals. The method was immunoSEQ multiplex PCR; TCRdb's version includes in-frame clones alone and lacks a portion of them. The data hold about 980,000 clones, with approximately 80% observed a single time. Input material: memory CD4+ T cells sorted from blood. The subset: CD45RA-negative fraction. These receptors all stem from a young man in good health.

The sample holds one count of this clone. CDR3 amino acids: CASSLAGLALGTDTQYF. The CDR3 DNA follows: TGCGCCAGCAGCTTGGCAGGGCTAGCCCTAGGCACAGATACGCAGTATTTT. This chain joins TRBV5-1 and TRBJ2-3; either TRBD1 or TRBD2 may fit D (5 bases each). The germline gives CDR1 SGHRS, CDR2 YFSETQ. V was clipped by 0 bases and J by 1 base, with 15 bases between them. The CDR3 covers 17 residues. Combining the CDR3 with reference TRBV5-1 and TRBJ2-3 gives the whole variable domain KAGVTQTPRYLIKTRGQQVTLSCSPISGHRSVSWYQQTPGQGLQFLFEYFSETQRNKGNFPGRFSGRQFSNSRSEMNVSTLELGDSALYLCASSLAGLALGTDTQYFGPGTRLTVL.

This clone was found once. V gene TRBV5-6 combines with J gene TRBJ1-6; a weak D match, TRBD1 (5 bases). V lost 2 bases, J lost 11 bases, and 14 bases lay in between. The CDR3 loop spans 14 amino acids. Germline CDR1 SGHDT, CDR2 YYEEEE. Here the CDR3 reads CASSLGQGDTPLHF. Written as DNA, the CDR3 is TGTGCCAGCAGCTTAGGGCAGGGTGATACACCCCTCCACTTT.

The J gene is TRBJ2-4, the V gene TRBV6-1; TRBD1 or TRBD2 may be the D gene (5 bases each). V lost 0 bases to trimming and J lost 1 base, with 13 bases between them. The CDR3 length is 17 residues. Germline CDR1 reads MNHNS; CDR2 reads SASEGT. DNA of the CDR3: TGTGCCAGCAGTGAAGCGGGGGTCCTAGGGGCCAAAAACATTCAGTACTTC. It specifies CASSEAGVLGAKNIQYF.

V is TRBV5-5 and J is TRBJ1-2; no clear D. CDR3 length equals 14 residues. The V end was cut by 4 bases, the J end by 2 bases, with 12 bases between. Per germline, CDR1 SGHKS and CDR2 YYEKEE (reference sequence). Here the CDR3 reads CASSPDRGNYGYTF. CDR3 DNA: TGTGCCAGCAGCCCCGACCGTGGGAACTATGGCTACACCTTC.

The CDR3 DNA sequence: TGTGCCTGGAGGGTCGGGGATACGCAGTATTTT. This gives the protein CAWRVGDTQYF. V gene TRBV30 combines with J gene TRBJ2-3; D is unresolved. The germline V gene has CDR1 GTSNPN and CDR2 SVGIG (reference sequence). The CDR3 extends over 11 amino acids. The V gene lost 3 bases and the J gene lost 6 bases, with 7 bases spanning the gap.

This clone was recorded a few times. CDR3 residues: CASTSLGFGENYGYTF. The CDR3 region has the DNA TGTGCCAGCACCTCCCTAGGGTTTGGGGAAAACTATGGCTACACCTTC. The chain combines TRBV28 with TRBJ1-2; no reliable D call. There are 16 residues in the CDR3. The V gene's germline CDR1 is MDHEN and CDR2 SYDVKM. Trimming took off 7 bases at V and 2 bases at J, with 20 bases between the two ends.

This sequence joins TRBV18 and TRBJ2-1; 8 bases are a match to TRBD2. This CDR3 is built from 13 residues. Germline assignment: CDR1 KGHSH and CDR2 LQKENI. V was pared by 6 bases and J by 9 bases, with 7 bases of the junction left unmatched. This CDR3 is CASSTERGLEQFF. CDR3 DNA sequence: TGTGCCAGCTCCACCGAGCGGGGGCTTGAGCAGTTCTTC.

Concerning this clone: Possible read error: a much larger clone is one base away. The chain recombines TRBV7-2 with TRBJ1-3; no reliable D call. The CDR3 sequence is 13 residues long. Trimming stripped 4 bases from V and 0 bases from J, with 4 bases between. Germline CDR1 SGHTA, CDR2 FQGNSA. CDR3 amino acids: CASSSRSGNTIYF. CDR3 coding DNA: TGTGCCAGCAGCTCCCGCTCTGGAAACACCATATATTTT.